The rows below give T cell receptor beta chains drawn from one sample of a study of blood T cell repertoires in COVID-19. Produced via immunoSEQ multiplex PCR; TCRdb's table is partial and in-frame only. The sample gives a few hundred thousand clones, roughly 90% of which show up once; about 9.9% is in the top ten. The sequencing sample was made of PBMCs or T cells enriched from blood (not recorded which). Source of these receptors: a woman in her forties who had recovered from COVID-19. Each CDR3 is given with its conserved first and last residue. Fields, in order: V gene, D gene, J gene, clone size, CDR3 protein, CDR3 DNA. A D gene is named only where the DNA matches it firmly. Some rows have no size entry. The others give once, few or many, or a class for an expanded clone.

V gene: TRBV3-1/TRBV3-2
D gene: TRBD1
J gene: TRBJ2-1
clone size: NA
CDR3 protein: CASSQEWGTVNEQFF
CDR3 DNA: TGTGCCAGCAGCCAAGAGTGGGGGACAGTTAATGAGCAGTTCTTC

V gene: TRBV6-2/TRBV6-3
D gene: TRBD2
J gene: TRBJ2-3
clone size: NA
CDR3 protein: CASSYSGGSPDTQYF
CDR3 DNA: TGTGCCAGCAGTTACTCGGGCGGGAGCCCAGATACGCAGTATTTT

V gene: TRBV19
D gene: TRBD1
J gene: TRBJ1-2
clone size: NA
CDR3 protein: CASSIAQGAYGYTF
CDR3 DNA: TGTGCCAGTAGTATAGCGCAGGGGGCATATGGCTACACCTTC

V gene: TRBV2
D gene: NA
J gene: TRBJ1-5
clone size: NA
CDR3 protein: CASSGDTGEPQHF
CDR3 DNA: TGTGCCAGCAGTGGGGACACCGGCGAGCCCCAGCATTTT

V gene: TRBV10-3
D gene: NA
J gene: TRBJ1-3
clone size: NA
CDR3 protein: CAIGLAYAGNTIYF
CDR3 DNA: TGTGCCATCGGCTTGGCTTATGCGGGGAACACCATATATTTT

V gene: TRBV5-1
D gene: TRBD2
J gene: TRBJ2-5
clone size: NA
CDR3 protein: CASSLVASGRAGETQYF
CDR3 DNA: TGCGCCAGCAGCTTGGTTGCTAGCGGGAGGGCCGGGGAGACCCAGTACTTC

V gene: TRBV6-5
D gene: TRBD1
J gene: TRBJ1-1
clone size: NA
CDR3 protein: CASSYGTVLNTEAFF
CDR3 DNA: TGTGCCAGCAGTTACGGGACAGTTCTGAACACTGAAGCTTTCTTT

V gene: TRBV4-1
D gene: NA
J gene: TRBJ1-2
clone size: NA
CDR3 protein: CASSLQGNYGYTF
CDR3 DNA: TGCGCCAGCAGCCTACAGGGAAACTATGGCTACACCTTC

V gene: TRBV9
D gene: TRBD1
J gene: TRBJ1-1
clone size: NA
CDR3 protein: CASSVLGQGNTEAFF
CDR3 DNA: TGTGCCAGCAGCGTCCTCGGACAGGGCAACACTGAAGCTTTCTTT

V gene: TRBV6-4
D gene: TRBD2
J gene: TRBJ2-1
clone size: NA
CDR3 protein: CASSAGSGGGYNEQFF
CDR3 DNA: TGTGCCAGCAGTGCCGGGTCGGGAGGAGGGTACAATGAGCAGTTCTTC

V gene: TRBV24-1
D gene: NA
J gene: TRBJ2-1
clone size: NA
CDR3 protein: CATSDTSLGGWNEQFF
CDR3 DNA: TGTGCCACCAGTGATACCTCCCTGGGGGGTTGGAATGAGCAGTTCTTC

V gene: TRBV28
D gene: TRBD1
J gene: TRBJ1-2
clone size: few
CDR3 protein: CASSRTGIDGYTF
CDR3 DNA: TGTGCCAGCAGTCGGACAGGGATCGACGGCTACACCTTC

V gene: TRBV19
D gene: NA
J gene: TRBJ2-2
clone size: NA
CDR3 protein: CAADQYHQPGNTGELFF
CDR3 DNA: TGTGCCGCCGACCAGTATCATCAGCCAGGGAACACCGGGGAGCTGTTTTTT

V gene: TRBV12-3/TRBV12-4
D gene: NA
J gene: TRBJ1-5
clone size: NA
CDR3 protein: CATVAFGNQPQHF
CDR3 DNA: TGTGCCACCGTAGCGTTTGGCAATCAGCCCCAGCATTTT

V gene: TRBV21-1
D gene: NA
J gene: TRBJ2-3
clone size: NA
CDR3 protein: CASSKEGGGDTQYF
CDR3 DNA: TGTGCCAGCAGCAAAGAGGGTGGGGGCGATACGCAGTATTTT

V gene: TRBV11-2
D gene: TRBD2
J gene: TRBJ2-2
clone size: NA
CDR3 protein: CASSKSGKNTGELFF
CDR3 DNA: TGTGCCAGCAGCAAGAGCGGGAAGAACACCGGGGAGCTGTTTTTT

V gene: TRBV7-2
D gene: NA
J gene: TRBJ2-3
clone size: NA
CDR3 protein: CASRPNRASTDTQYF
CDR3 DNA: TGTGCCAGCAGACCCAACAGGGCTAGCACAGATACGCAGTATTTT

V gene: TRBV29-1
D gene: NA
J gene: TRBJ2-1
clone size: NA
CDR3 protein: CSVEDLGQGYFEQFF
CDR3 DNA: TGCAGCGTTGAAGATCTGGGACAAGGGTACTTTGAGCAGTTCTTC

V gene: TRBV2
D gene: TRBD1
J gene: TRBJ1-2
clone size: NA
CDR3 protein: CARQGANGYTF
CDR3 DNA: TGTGCTAGACAGGGGGCGAATGGCTACACCTTC

V gene: TRBV7-9
D gene: NA
J gene: TRBJ2-2
clone size: NA
CDR3 protein: CASSIALSRNTGELFF
CDR3 DNA: TGTGCCAGCAGCATCGCTCTTAGTAGGAACACCGGGGAGCTGTTTTTT

V gene: TRBV2
D gene: NA
J gene: TRBJ2-5
clone size: NA
CDR3 protein: CASIGHYQETQYF
CDR3 DNA: TGTGCCAGCATCGGACATTACCAAGAGACCCAGTACTTC

V gene: TRBV3-1/TRBV3-2
D gene: NA
J gene: TRBJ2-7
clone size: NA
CDR3 protein: CASSQGAGQYF
CDR3 DNA: TGTGCCAGCAGCCAGGGGGCAGGGCAGTACTTC

V gene: TRBV27
D gene: TRBD2
J gene: TRBJ2-7
clone size: NA
CDR3 protein: CASSLAGGPYEQYF
CDR3 DNA: TGTGCCAGCAGTTTAGCGGGGGGGCCCTACGAGCAGTACTTC

V gene: TRBV5-5
D gene: NA
J gene: TRBJ2-7
clone size: NA
CDR3 protein: CASSPNVGGPDYEQYF
CDR3 DNA: TGTGCCAGCAGCCCGAACGTTGGGGGCCCCGACTACGAGCAGTACTTC

V gene: TRBV7-2
D gene: TRBD1
J gene: TRBJ1-3
clone size: NA
CDR3 protein: CASSRRGQSGNTIYF
CDR3 DNA: TGTGCCAGCAGCCGCAGGGGGCAAAGTGGAAACACCATATATTTT

V gene: TRBV7-9
D gene: NA
J gene: TRBJ2-2
clone size: NA
CDR3 protein: CASSASYGELFF
CDR3 DNA: TGTGCCAGCAGCGCCAGTTACGGGGAGCTGTTTTTT

V gene: TRBV9
D gene: NA
J gene: TRBJ2-7
clone size: NA
CDR3 protein: CASSVGTLSYEQYF
CDR3 DNA: TGTGCCAGCAGCGTAGGGACACTCTCCTACGAGCAGTACTTC

V gene: TRBV10-3
D gene: NA
J gene: TRBJ1-5
clone size: NA
CDR3 protein: CAISAGFDQPQHF
CDR3 DNA: TGTGCCATCAGTGCAGGGTTTGATCAGCCCCAGCATTTT

V gene: TRBV2
D gene: NA
J gene: TRBJ2-1
clone size: NA
CDR3 protein: CASRQVRGSYNEQFF
CDR3 DNA: TGTGCCAGCAGACAAGTTAGGGGTTCCTACAATGAGCAGTTCTTC

V gene: TRBV5-1
D gene: NA
J gene: TRBJ2-7
clone size: NA
CDR3 protein: CASSLNSVYEQYF
CDR3 DNA: TGCGCCAGCAGCTTAAATAGCGTCTACGAGCAGTACTTC